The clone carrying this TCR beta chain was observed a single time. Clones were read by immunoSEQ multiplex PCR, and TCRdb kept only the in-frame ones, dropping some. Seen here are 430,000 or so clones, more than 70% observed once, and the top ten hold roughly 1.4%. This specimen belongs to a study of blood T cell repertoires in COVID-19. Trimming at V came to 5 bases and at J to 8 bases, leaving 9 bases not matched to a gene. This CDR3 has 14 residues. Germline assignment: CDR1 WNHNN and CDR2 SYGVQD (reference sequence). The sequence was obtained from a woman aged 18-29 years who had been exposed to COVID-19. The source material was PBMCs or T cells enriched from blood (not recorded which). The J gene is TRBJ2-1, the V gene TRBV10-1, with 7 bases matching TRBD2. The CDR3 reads CASSRGLLADEQFF. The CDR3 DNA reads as TGCGCCAGCAGTCGGGGACTACTGGCGGATGAGCAGTTCTTC.